Given below is one TCR beta chain in context. The antigen is not known. This sample is part of a study of beta chain features in type 1 diabetes. The whole isolated RNA underwent reverse transcription, so sequencing captured expressed TCRB transcripts. Profiling relied on immunoSEQ multiplex PCR, and the TCRdb table lists in-frame clones only, not all of them. This table has over 300,000 clones, approximately 10% appearing once. Study conclusions and caveats: Researchers report that Type 1 diabetes patients had moderately but significantly shorter TCRB CDR3s across all four CD4+ subsets.

The CDR3 is 13 amino acids. Germline values: CDR1 SGHRS, CDR2 YFSETQ. The V end lost 4 bases, the J end lost 6 bases, and 13 bases lay between the germline ends. The sequenced sample was central memory CD4+ T cells from blood. This sequence joins TRBV5-1 and TRBJ1-2; D is ambiguous. The receptor's source is a man younger than 40 with type 1 diabetes. CDR3 sequence: CASSMDEIHGYTF. In DNA, the CDR3 is TGCGCCAGCAGCATGGACGAGATCCATGGCTACACCTTC.